This TCR beta chain emerged from a study of T cell repertoires in aging, cancer and after chemotherapy. Study results and caveats: In each cancer cohort, median generation probability increased across chemotherapy, suggesting thymic output rebounded. Untreated cancer patients had significantly lower blood TCR diversity than age-matched healthy donors.

As concerns this clonotype: Its antigen is not known.

Peripheral blood genomic DNA, not sorted cells or RNA, was the template. A mixed TRB-A/B primer pool amplified rearranged TRB by multiplex touch-down PCR. TCRdb reanalysed the multiplex PCR reads using MiXCR and keeps one entry per CDR3 protein. The table includes about 12,000 distinct CDR3 sequences, approximately 22% detected once. The specimen sequenced was blood. The TCR sequence derives from a human donor in good health.

The CDR3: CASSLAFGTGERQYF. The DNA for the CDR3 is TGCGCCAGCAGCCTGGCGTTCGGGACAGGGGAAAGGCAGTACTTC. The rearrangement links TRBV5-1 to TRBJ2-7; TRBD1 aligns across 10 bases. The V segment lost 4 bases and the J segment 9 bases; nucleotides outside the gene matches: 13. The CDR3 covers 15 residues. The germline gives CDR1 SGHRS, CDR2 YFSETQ.